This T cell receptor (beta chain) was profiled in a study of OX40 agonist ivuxolimab in advanced cancers. As for the study more broadly: The costimulatory receptor OX40 (CD134) was targeted by ivuxolimab, a fully human IgG2 agonistic monoclonal antibody. Intravenous ivuxolimab was administered to patients every 2 weeks at six dose levels: 0.01, 0.1, 0.3, 1.5, 3 and 10 mg/kg. Among the roughly 50 dose-escalation patients, around 20 had hepatocellular carcinoma, 15 or so melanoma, 9 renal cell carcinoma and 9 head and neck cancer. A male proportion of around 80% and a mean age of around 60 years, ranging from about 20 to 80, were recorded for the dose-escalation cohort. Patients were allowed to have had prior anti-PD-1, anti-PD-L1 or anti-CTLA-4 therapy, and around 43% of the dose-escalation patients had been treated with checkpoint inhibitors. Partial responses occurred in three dose-escalation patients: two with cutaneous melanoma and one with hepatocellular carcinoma. The purpose of peripheral TCRbeta sequencing was to test whether ivuxolimab changed TCR sequence diversity and led to clonal T-cell expansion. The paper describes the monotherapy dose-escalation part (N of about 57 patients) of the phase I trial of ivuxolimab. The research as a whole found: In the 0.1-3.0 mg/kg groups, partial responders had among the lowest normalized peripheral clonal expansion, particularly in CD8+ T cells. Low levels of normalized T-cell clonal expansion were also seen in some nonresponding patients. At doses of 0.1 to 3.0 mg/kg, clonal expansion of both CD4+ and CD8+ blood T cells was observed from baseline to week 6. After ivuxolimab, more expanded clones were found on average in CD8+ T cells than in CD4+ T cells. The antigen specificity of the peripheral T cells that underwent clonal expansion was not determined.

Per the germline V gene, SGHTA is the CDR1 and FQGTGA is the CDR2. Between the V and J ends, shortened by 4 bases and 8 bases respectively, the junction contains 9 bases. From cysteine to phenylalanine, the CDR3 is 12 amino acids long. Only CDR3 DNA remains: 36 bases, in frame from the first base. To sequence the TCRbeta CDR3 region, genomic DNA was isolated from the sorted cells. The immunoSEQ Assay was used to sequence the TCRbeta CDR3 regions. TCRdb provides this immuneACCESS table in a form limited to in-frame rearrangements. Some clones are lacking; in checked studies, under half of them reflect an unresolved V gene, and why the rest are absent is not known. In this sample the table shows under 80,000 clones, approximately 89% of which occur a single time. Roughly 0.68% of the sample goes to the ten largest clones. Patients with a history of autoimmune disease or receiving systemic immunosuppression were excluded from the trial. Peripheral blood for TCR sequencing was drawn from every dose cohort at baseline, at cycle 4 day 1 and at cycle 7 day 1. The samples were drawn from a first-in-human, open-label, multicenter phase I dose-escalation trial of ivuxolimab. Adults with locally advanced or metastatic melanoma, renal cell carcinoma, hepatocellular carcinoma or head and neck squamous cell carcinoma were enrolled in the trial. Before TCR sequencing, CD4+ and CD8+ T cells were separately sorted from peripheral blood.

On this clone: Its antigen is unknown. Base-call qualities are not available, and no considerably larger clone is one nucleotide away.

The source material was CD4+ or CD8+ T cells sorted from blood, sampled in a trial of the OX40 agonist ivuxolimab. The source is an adult with an advanced solid tumor such as melanoma, head and neck, liver or kidney cancer. The rearrangement joined TRBV7-3 to TRBJ2-1; tentative D gene TRBD1, with 6 bases matching. The DNA is as follows: TGTGCCAGCAGCTCATCAGGGGATGAGCAGTTCTTC. This encodes CASSSSGDEQFF.